This TCR beta chain was sequenced during a study of CD8+ T cells in alopecia areata. Treatment indicated: oral pan-JAK inhibitor, 5-10 mg twice daily. Extracted RNA was reverse transcribed, and the resulting cDNA served as sequencing template. Method: immunoSEQ multiplex PCR; TCRdb's copy keeps in-frame clones and lacks some. The data show 150,000 or so clones, roughly 52% seen once. This clone was seen a few times. The starting material was CD8+ T cells sorted from blood, obtained at week 4, from a patient treated with tofacitinib. The receptor was isolated from a human donor with alopecia areata.

The DNA of the CDR3 is TGTGCCAGCAGTGCCCGGACAGGGATGGGCGAGCAGTACTTC. It translates to CASSARTGMGEQYF. The chain carries TRBV27 and TRBJ2-7; 8 bases fit TRBD1. CDR3 size: 14 residues. Germline V gives CDR1 MNHEY, CDR2 SMNVEV (reference sequence). Losses at the gene ends were 5 bases for V and 6 bases for J; bases not matched to a gene: 9.